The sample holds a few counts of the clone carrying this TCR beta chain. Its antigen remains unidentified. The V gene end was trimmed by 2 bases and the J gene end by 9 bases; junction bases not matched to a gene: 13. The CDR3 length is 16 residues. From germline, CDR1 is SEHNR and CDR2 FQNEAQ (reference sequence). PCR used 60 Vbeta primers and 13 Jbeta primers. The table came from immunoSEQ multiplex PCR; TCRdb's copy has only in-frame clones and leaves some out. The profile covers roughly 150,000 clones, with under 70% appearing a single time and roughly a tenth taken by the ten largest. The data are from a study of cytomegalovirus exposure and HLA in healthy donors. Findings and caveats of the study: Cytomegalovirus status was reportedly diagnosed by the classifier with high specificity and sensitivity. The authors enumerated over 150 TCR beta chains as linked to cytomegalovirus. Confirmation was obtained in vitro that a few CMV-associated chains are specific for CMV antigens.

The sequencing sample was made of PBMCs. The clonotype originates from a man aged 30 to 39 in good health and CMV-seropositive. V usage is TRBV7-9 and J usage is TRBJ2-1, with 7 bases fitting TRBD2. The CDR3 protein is CASSLRGGVNPPEQFF. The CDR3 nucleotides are TGTGCCAGCAGCTTAAGGGGAGGGGTCAACCCCCCTGAGCAGTTCTTC.